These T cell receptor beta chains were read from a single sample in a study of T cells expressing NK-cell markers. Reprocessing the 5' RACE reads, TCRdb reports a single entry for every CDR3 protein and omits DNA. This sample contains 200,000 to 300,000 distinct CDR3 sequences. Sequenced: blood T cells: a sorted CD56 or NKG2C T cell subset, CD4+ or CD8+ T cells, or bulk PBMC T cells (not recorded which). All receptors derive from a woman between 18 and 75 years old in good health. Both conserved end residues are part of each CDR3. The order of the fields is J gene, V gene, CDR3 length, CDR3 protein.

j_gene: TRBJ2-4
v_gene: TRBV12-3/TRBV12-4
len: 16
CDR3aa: CASSPPPTVGKNIQYF

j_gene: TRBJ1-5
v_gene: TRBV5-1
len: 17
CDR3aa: CASSLGPTGAPNQPQHF

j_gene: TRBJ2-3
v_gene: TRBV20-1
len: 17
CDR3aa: CSASRLAGGSRTDTQYF

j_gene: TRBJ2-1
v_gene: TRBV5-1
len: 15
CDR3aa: CASSLDGISYNEQFF

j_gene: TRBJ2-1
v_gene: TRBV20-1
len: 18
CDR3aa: CSARDLSERGFSYNEQFF

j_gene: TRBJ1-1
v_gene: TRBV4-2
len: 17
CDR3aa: CASSQEGLPRIDTEAFF

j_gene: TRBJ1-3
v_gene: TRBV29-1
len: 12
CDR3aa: CSVGTAGNTIYF

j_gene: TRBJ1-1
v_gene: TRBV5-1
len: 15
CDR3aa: CASGPLQGQGTEAFF

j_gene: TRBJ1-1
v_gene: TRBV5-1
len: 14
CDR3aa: CASSWGGRDTEAFF

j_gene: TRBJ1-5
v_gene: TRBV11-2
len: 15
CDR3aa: CASSPDGVSNQPQHF

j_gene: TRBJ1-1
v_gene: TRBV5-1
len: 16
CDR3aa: CASSLQRRTANTEAFF

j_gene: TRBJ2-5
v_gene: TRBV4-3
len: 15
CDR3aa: CASSQGSTGQETQYF

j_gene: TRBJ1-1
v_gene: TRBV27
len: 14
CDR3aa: CASSFKEGNTEAFF

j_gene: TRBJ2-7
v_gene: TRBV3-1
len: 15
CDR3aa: CASSQEGTGVYEQYF

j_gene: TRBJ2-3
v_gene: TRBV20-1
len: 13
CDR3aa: CSARDTGQGALYF

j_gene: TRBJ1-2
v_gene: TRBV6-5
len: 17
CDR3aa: CASSYWPEVVANYGYTF

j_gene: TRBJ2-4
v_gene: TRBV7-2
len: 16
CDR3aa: CASSFSSGGAKNIQYF

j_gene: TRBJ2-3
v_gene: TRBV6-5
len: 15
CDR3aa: CASSYGTISTDTQYF

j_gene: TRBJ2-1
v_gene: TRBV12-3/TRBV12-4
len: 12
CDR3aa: CASMLSYNEQFF

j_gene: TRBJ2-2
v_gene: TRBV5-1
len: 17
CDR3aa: CASSLVPGTGATGELFF

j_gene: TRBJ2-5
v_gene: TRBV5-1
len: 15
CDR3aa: CASSEPPRVRETQYF

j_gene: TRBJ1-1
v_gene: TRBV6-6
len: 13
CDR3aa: CASRPTGDTEAFF

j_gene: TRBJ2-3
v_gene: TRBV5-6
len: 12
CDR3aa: CASNFGLDTQYF

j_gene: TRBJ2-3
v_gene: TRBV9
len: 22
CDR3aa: CASSVGPVGPKRIAGNTDTQYF

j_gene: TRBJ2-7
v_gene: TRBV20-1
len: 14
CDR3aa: CSASGGRGVEEQYF

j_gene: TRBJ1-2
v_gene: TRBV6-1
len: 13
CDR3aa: CASIGRRIYGYTF

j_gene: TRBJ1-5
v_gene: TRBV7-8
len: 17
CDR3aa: CASSLIGGQGDNQPQHF

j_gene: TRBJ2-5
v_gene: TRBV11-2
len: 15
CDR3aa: CASSLWGQGAETQYF

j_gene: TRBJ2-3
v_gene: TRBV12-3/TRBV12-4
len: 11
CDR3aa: CASGLTDTQYF

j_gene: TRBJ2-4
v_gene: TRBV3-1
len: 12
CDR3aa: CASSQDQNIQYF

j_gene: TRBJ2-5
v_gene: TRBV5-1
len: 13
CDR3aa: CASSLRTLETQYF

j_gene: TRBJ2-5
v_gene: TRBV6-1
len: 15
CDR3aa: CASSEGWGWGETQYF

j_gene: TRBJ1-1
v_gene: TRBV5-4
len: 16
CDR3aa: CASSVPGLRGNTEAFF

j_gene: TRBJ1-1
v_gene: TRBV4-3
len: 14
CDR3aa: CASSQKPGNTEAFF

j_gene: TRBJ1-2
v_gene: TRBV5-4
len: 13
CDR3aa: CASIPGRSYGYTF

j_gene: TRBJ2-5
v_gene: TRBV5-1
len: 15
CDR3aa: CASSLIRGLQETQYF

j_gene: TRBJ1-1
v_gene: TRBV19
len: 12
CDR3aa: CASSTFRTEAFF

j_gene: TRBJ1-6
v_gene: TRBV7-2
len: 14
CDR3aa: CASSLEGWNSPLHF

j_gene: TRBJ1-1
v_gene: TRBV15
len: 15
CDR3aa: CATSGSRKGNTEAFF

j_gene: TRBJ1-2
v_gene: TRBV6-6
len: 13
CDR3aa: CASSKTGNYGYTF

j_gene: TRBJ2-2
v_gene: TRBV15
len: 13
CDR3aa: CATGTGATGELFF

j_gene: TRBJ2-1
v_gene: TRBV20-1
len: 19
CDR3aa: CSARIRQVTLRGSYNEQFF

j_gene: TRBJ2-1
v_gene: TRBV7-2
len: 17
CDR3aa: CASSLPPATSSYNEQFF

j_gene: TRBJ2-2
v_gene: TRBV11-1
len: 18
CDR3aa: CASRRGQTGLQNTGELFF

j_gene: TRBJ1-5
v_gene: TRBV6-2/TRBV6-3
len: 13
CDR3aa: CASSYSWTQPQHF

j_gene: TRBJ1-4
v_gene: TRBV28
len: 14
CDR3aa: CASTYGTVNEKLFF

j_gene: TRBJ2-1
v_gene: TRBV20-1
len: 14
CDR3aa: CSAILAGGPGEQFF

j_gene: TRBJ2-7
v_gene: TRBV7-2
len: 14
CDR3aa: CASSLAVSNYEQYF

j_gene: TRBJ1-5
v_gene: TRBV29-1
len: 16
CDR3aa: CSVVGQGEDSNQPQHF

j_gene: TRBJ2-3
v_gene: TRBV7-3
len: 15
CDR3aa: CASSLSPTSTDTQYF

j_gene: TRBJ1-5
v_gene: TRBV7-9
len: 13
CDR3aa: CASSLDENQPQHF